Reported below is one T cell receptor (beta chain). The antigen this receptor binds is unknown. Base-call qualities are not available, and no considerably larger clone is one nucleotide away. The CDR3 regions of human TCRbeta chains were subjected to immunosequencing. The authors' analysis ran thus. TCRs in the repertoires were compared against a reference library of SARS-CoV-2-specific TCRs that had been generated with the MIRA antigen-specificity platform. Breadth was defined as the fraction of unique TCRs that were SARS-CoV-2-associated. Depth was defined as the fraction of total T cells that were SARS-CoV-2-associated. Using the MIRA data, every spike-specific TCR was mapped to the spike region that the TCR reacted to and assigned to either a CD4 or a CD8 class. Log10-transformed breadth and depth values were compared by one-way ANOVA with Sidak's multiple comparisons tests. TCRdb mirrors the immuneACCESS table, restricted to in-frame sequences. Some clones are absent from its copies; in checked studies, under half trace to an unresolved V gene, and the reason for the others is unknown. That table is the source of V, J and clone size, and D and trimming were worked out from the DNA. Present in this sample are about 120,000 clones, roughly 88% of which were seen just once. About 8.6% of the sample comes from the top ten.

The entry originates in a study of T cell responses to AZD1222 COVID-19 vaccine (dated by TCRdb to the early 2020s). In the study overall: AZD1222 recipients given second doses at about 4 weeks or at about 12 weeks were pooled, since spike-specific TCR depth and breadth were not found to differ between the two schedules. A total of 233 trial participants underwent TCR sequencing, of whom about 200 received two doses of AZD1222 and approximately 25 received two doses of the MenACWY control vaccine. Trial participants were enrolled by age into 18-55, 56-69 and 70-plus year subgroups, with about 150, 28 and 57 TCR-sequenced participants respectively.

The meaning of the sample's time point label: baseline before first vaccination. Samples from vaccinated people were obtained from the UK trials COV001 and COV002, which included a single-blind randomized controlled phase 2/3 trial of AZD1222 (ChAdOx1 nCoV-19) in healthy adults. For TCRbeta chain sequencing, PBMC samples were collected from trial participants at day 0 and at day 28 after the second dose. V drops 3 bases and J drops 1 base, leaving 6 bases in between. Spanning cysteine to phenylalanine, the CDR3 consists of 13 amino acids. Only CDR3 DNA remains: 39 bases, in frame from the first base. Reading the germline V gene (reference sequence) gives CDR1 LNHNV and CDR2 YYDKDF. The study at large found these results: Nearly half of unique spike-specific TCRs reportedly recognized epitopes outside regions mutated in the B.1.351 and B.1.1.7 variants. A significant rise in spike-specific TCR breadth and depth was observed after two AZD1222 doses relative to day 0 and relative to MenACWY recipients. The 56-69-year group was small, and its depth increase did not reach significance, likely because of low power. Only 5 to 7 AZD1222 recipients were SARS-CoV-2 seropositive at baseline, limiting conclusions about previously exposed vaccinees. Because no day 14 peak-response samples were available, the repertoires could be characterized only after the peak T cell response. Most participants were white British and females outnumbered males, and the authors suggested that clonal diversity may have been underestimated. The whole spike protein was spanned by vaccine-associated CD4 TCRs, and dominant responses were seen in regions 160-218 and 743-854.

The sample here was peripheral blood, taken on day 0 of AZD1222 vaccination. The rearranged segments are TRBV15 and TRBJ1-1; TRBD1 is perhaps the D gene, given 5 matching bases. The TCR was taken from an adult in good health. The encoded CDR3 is CATSSTGNTEAFF. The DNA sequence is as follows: TGTGCCACCAGCAGTACAGGGAACACTGAAGCTTTCTTT.